This T cell receptor (beta chain) was profiled in a study of control samples from healthy donors and cancer patients. Data came from immunoSEQ multiplex PCR; TCRdb stores just in-frame clones and leaves some out. Among roughly 120,000 clones listed, about 95% were seen once. V gave up 0 bases and J gave up 4 bases, with 8 bases separating them. Germline assignment: CDR1 SGHRS and CDR2 YFSETQ. This CDR3 has 13 residues. The chain employs TRBV5-1 and TRBJ2-7; unclear D gene. The sample taken for sequencing was blood. This TCR was sampled from a man under 40 in good health. The CDR3 spells CASSLVVGYEQYF. The CDR3 region has the DNA TGCGCCAGCAGCTTGGTAGTCGGGTACGAGCAGTACTTC.